This T cell receptor (beta chain) is from a study of regulatory T cells in long-lasting Graves disease. The authors built TCR beta libraries using iRepertoire HTBI primers and Arm-PCR of CDR3 regions. TCRdb re-derived calls from the multiplex PCR reads in MiXCR, one entry per CDR3 protein. The data contain roughly 400,000 distinct CDR3 sequences, approximately 22% of them singletons. Study results and limitations: The study found TRBV28, TRBJ1-2 and TRBJ2-5 favored in persistent disease.

This CDR3 spans 12 amino acids. The germline V gene encodes CDR1 SEHNR and CDR2 FQNEAQ (reference sequence). V was cut by 6 bases and J by 10 bases, with 15 bases left in between. The time point was: persistent/refractory GD, antithyroid drugs over 5 years with positive TRAb. The authors made the TCR library using RNA they extracted from PBMCs. Patients with Graves' disease were diagnosed by American Thyroid Association guidelines. This clonotype has ten or more counts. Its antigen is unknown. The chain uses TRBV7-9 and TRBJ1-1, with no clear D. Sequenced material: peripheral blood mononuclear cells (PBMCs), taken when the disease was refractory, from a patient treated with antithyroid drugs. The source of this sequence is a female donor with Graves disease. The CDR3 loop reads CASSLRTSGAFF. CDR3 in DNA: TGTGCCAGCAGTCTTCGAACCTCTGGAGCTTTCTTT.